Each of the 7 T cell receptor beta chains below was sequenced from the same sample in a study of blood T cell repertoires in COVID-19. This table comes from immunoSEQ multiplex PCR, and its TCRdb copy is limited to in-frame clones, with some not included. The sample lists about 36,000 clones, more than 70% seen once, with about 35% in the top ten. Material for sequencing was peripheral blood. These receptors all come from a man in his sixties with acute or convalescent COVID-19.

This chain connects TRBV6-6 to TRBJ1-1, with TRBD1 matching over 8 bases. Per the germline V gene, CDR1 is MNHNY and CDR2 is SVGAGI (reference sequence). This CDR3 is 13 amino acids long. Germline trimming cut 6 bases from V and 9 bases from J; bases unmatched to any gene: 9. CDR3: CASSDTDRGKAFF. CDR3 nucleotide sequence: TGTGCCAGCAGCGACACAGACAGGGGAAAAGCTTTCTTT.

The rearrangement joins TRBV24-1 to TRBJ2-1; 7 bases match TRBD2. CDR3 length: 13 amino acids. V gave up 5 bases and J gave up 7 bases; unmatched junction bases: 4. Germline V gene lookup returns CDR1 KGHDR and CDR2 SFDVKD. Here the CDR3 DNA reads TGTGCCACCAGTGCCAGCGGGACTAATGAGCAGTTCTTC. It codes for CATSASGTNEQFF.

The genes are TRBV11-3 and TRBJ1-1; 8 nucleotides line up with TRBD1. In germline, CDR1 is SGHNT, CDR2 YENEEA. CDR3 length equals 14 residues. With 3 bases clipped from V and 12 bases from J, the junction kept 12 bases outside the gene matches. CDR3 region: CASSLGGQAPETFF. CDR3 bases: TGTGCCAGCAGCTTGGGGGGACAGGCCCCGGAGACTTTCTTT.

The chain joins TRBV5-6 to TRBJ2-7; D remains ambiguous. The germline V gene encodes CDR1 SGHDT and CDR2 YYEEEE. The CDR3 contains 14 residues. The V gene lost 4 bases and the J gene lost 3 bases, with 14 bases spanning the gap. CDR3 sequence (DNA): TGTGCCAGCAGCAATGAAATGGCATTCTACGAGCAGTACTTC. Protein sequence: CASSNEMAFYEQYF.

The chain uses TRBV5-1 and TRBJ2-2, with 8 bases aligning to TRBD2. The CDR3 consists of 19 residues. Trimming at V came to 2 bases and at J to 5 bases, leaving 17 bases not matched to a gene. Per germline, CDR1 SGHRS and CDR2 YFSETQ. CDR3 loop: CASSLIVPLLAVKTGELFF. CDR3 nucleotide sequence: TGCGCCAGCAGCTTAATCGTTCCCTTACTAGCGGTGAAAACCGGGGAGCTGTTTTTT.

This clone has just a few counts. The chain joins TRBV19 to TRBJ1-1, with D hard to call. The CDR3 loop spans 15 amino acids. The V end lost 3 bases, the J end lost 0 bases, and 11 bases lay between the germline ends. Germline loops: CDR1 LNHDA, CDR2 SQIVND (reference sequence). DNA for the CDR3: TGTGCCAGTAGTATCCAGGCCGGTCTGAACACTGAAGCTTTCTTT. It specifies CASSIQAGLNTEAFF.

The V call is TRBV10-1, the J call TRBJ2-5, with a possible D match to TRBD2 (5 bases). CDR3 size: 14 residues. V lost 0 bases, J lost 5 bases, and 10 bases lay in between. CDR1 and CDR2 (germline): WNHNN, SYGVQD (reference sequence). This chain's CDR3 is CASSESLGSETQYF. CDR3 sequence (DNA): TGCGCCAGCAGTGAGTCGCTAGGGAGTGAGACCCAGTACTTC.